This entry features one TCR beta chain sequence. The sample comes from a study of T cell responses to AZD1222 COVID-19 vaccine. V was pared by 4 bases and J by 1 base, with 21 bases between. The V gene's germline CDR1 is SGHTS and CDR2 YDEGEE. This CDR3 is built from 17 residues. Clones were sequenced by immunoSEQ multiplex PCR, and TCRdb holds only the in-frame ones, with some missing. The sample has over 120,000 clones; roughly 91% are singletons. V usage is TRBV5-8 and J usage is TRBJ2-7; perhaps TRBD2 as D (6 bases). The receptor comes from an adult in good health. The material sequenced was peripheral blood, taken on day 0 of AZD1222 vaccination. The CDR3 sequence: CASSLWWGDSSSYEQYF. The CDR3 DNA follows: TGTGCCAGCAGCCTGTGGTGGGGGGACTCCTCGTCCTACGAGCAGTACTTC.